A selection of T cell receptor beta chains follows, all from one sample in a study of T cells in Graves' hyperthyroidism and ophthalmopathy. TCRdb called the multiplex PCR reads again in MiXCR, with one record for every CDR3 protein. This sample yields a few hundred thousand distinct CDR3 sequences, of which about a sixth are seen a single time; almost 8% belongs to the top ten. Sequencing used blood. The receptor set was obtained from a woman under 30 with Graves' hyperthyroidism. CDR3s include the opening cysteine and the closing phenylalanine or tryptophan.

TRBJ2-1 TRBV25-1 CASRLPGSSYNEQFF
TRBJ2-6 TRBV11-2 CASSFGGAGANVLTF
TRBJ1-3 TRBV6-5 CASSYGQLSGNTIYF
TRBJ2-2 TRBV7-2 CASSPEAAGGATGELFF
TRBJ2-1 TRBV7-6 CASSLQRDRNEQFF
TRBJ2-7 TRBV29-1 CSVDNTETYEQYF
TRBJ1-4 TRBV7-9 CASSYTRGTRPIDDEKLFF
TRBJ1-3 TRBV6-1 CASSSVVSGNTIYF
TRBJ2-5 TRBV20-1 CSADRETQYF
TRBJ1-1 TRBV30 CAWNSGRHTEALF
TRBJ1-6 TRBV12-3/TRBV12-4 CASKYGSSYNSPLHF
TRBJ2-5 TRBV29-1 CSVECTAQETQYF
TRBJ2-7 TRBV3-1 CASSQDYEQYF
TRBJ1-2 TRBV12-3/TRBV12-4 CASRAGFPTYGYTF
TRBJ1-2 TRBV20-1 CSAGLGIYGYTF
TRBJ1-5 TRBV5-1 CASSPGSGDTRNQPQHF
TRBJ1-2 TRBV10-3 CAISEPQAQGHGYTF
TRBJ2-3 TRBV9 CASSVAEGGGDTQYF
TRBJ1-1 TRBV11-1 CASSFSYRTGVNTEAFF
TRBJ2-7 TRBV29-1 CSVETGEGGEQYF
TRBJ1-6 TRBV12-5 CASGRAGGAYNSPLHF
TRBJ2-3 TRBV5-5 CASSSTSGRFTDTQYF
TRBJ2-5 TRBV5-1 CASRGTSPWGTQYF
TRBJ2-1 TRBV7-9 CASSQNNEQFF
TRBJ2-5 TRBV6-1 CASRGGGSHGTQYF
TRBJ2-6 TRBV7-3 CASSLAGSGSGANVLTF
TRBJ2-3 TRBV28 CASSSHIGAHTQYF